This TCR beta chain was profiled in a study of T cell responses to AZD1222 COVID-19 vaccine. The study's findings and limits: Variant regions that are unmutated are reportedly the target of nearly half of spike-specific TCRs. Clonal diversity was possibly underestimated; the donors were predominantly white British and more often female. Spike was spanned by vaccine-associated CD4 TCRs, with dominance at 160-218 and 743-854.

Regarding this clone: Its antigen is undetermined.

CDR3 length: 11 amino acids. The germline V and J ends were trimmed by 5 bases and 9 bases, with 8 bases remaining between them. Repertoires were generated with immunoSEQ multiplex PCR, while TCRdb's copy carries only in-frame clones and drops some. The table shows just over 150,000 clones, with 80% to 90% occurring only once. The chain joins TRBV12-3 or TRBV12-4 to TRBJ2-1, with D uncertain. The sequenced sample was peripheral blood, obtained after recovery from COVID-19. The source is an adult who had recovered from COVID-19. The CDR3 DNA follows: TGTGCCAGCAGTCAACTGGGTGAGCAGTTCTTC. It encodes CASSQLGEQFF.